This paragraph covers one T cell receptor beta chain sequence. Its antigen is still unknown. The data stem from a study of beta chain features in type 1 diabetes. Study conclusions and caveats: Among patients, naive, central memory and Treg TCRB repertoires appeared more similar than among healthy donors. The study found moderately but significantly shorter TCRB CDR3s in all four CD4+ subsets of Type 1 diabetes patients. Resolution of whether HLA type affects TCRB rearrangement was not achieved here.

Expressed TCRB transcripts were sequenced because the entire RNA isolate underwent reverse transcription. Measured with immunoSEQ multiplex PCR; TCRdb has only the in-frame clones, and not every one. The table lists approximately 260,000 clones, approximately 25% of them singletons. CDR3 length equals 17 residues. CDR1 SGHAT and CDR2 FQNNGV come from the germline V gene. V was clipped by 1 base and J by 4 bases; unmatched bases: 10. The collection from each donor was one heparinised blood draw averaging around 0.11 L. CD4+ naive, central memory, regulatory and stem cell-like memory subsets were isolated by sorting on CD45RO/CCR7/CD25/CD127/CD95/CD27.

The chain carries TRBV11-2 and TRBJ2-7, with TRBD2 identical over 10 bases. The sequence derives from a young woman with type 1 diabetes. The specimen sequenced was naive CD4+ T cells from blood. The CDR3: CASSLGFLAGALYEQYF. CDR3 DNA: TGTGCCAGCAGCTTAGGGTTCCTAGCGGGAGCCTTATACGAGCAGTACTTC.